This TCR beta chain originates from a study of shared clonotypes between healthy human individuals. Background on the study: Per-donor plates numbered three CD4 naive, three CD4 memory, two CD8 naive and one CD8 memory. Study conclusions and caveats: Clonotypes which were not shared had lower generation probabilities than clonotypes that all four donors shared. Limited genetic and exposure-history diversity came from having few donors.

Worth noting for this clone: Antigen specificity is unknown.

Naive-designated CD8 cells lacked CD45RO, were positively enriched for CCR7, and omitted terminally differentiated effector memory CD45RA+ cells. The study ran the assay at deep level. Libraries were prepared by immunoSEQ multiplex PCR; TCRdb keeps only in-frame clonotypes and omits some of them. The table lists 600,000 or so clones, 95% to 98% of them singletons, with roughly 0.29% in the top ten. The V gene's germline CDR1 is GTSNPN and CDR2 SVGIG (reference sequence). V was cut by 3 bases and J by 4 bases, with 16 bases left in between. The CDR3 contains 14 residues. This rearrangement joins TRBV30 to TRBJ2-7, with D hard to call. The TCR originated in a young man in good health. Sequenced material: naive CD8+ T cells sorted from blood. The CDR3 sequence is CAWSLPGLSYEQYF. In nucleotides, the CDR3 is TGTGCCTGGAGCTTACCGGGCCTATCTTACGAGCAGTACTTC.